The 29 T cell receptor beta chains in this list originate from one sample, sequenced in a study of Ad26.COV2.S vaccination and SARS-CoV-2 variants (dated by TCRdb to about 2021). What the treatment or condition label conveys for this sample: roughly 19 received Ad26.COV2.S at low or high dose, single or two shots; about five received placebo; per-sample allocation not given. Repertoires of vaccine and placebo recipients were sequenced from samples collected on day 63 after the first injection. To prepare the library, the immunoSEQ multiplex PCR assay was applied. TCRdb took this table from immuneACCESS and kept in-frame rearrangements with V and J called. Such tables lack part of the clones; where checked against another copy, unresolved V genes explain under half of the gap, and the rest is unexplained. The sample yields under 500,000 clones; 92% were counted once. 1.5% to 2% of the sample goes to the ten largest clones.

The sample here was peripheral blood, taken in a trial of Ad26.COV2.S vaccine versus placebo. These receptors were obtained from a person aged 18-60 years who received the Ad26.COV2.S COVID-19 vaccine or a placebo.

A remark on this clone: The sample contains more than one DNA sequence encoding this CDR3. The rearrangement uses TRBV20-1 and TRBJ2-7; D gene unclear. CDR1 is DFQATT and CDR2 is SNEGSKA in the germline V gene (reference sequence). The V gene lost 2 bases and the J gene lost 2 bases, with 4 bases spanning the gap. There are 11 residues in the CDR3. CDR3 DNA sequence: TGCAGTGCTAGATTAGCCTACGAGCAGTACTTC. It specifies CSARLAYEQYF.

The chain links TRBV7-2 to TRBJ2-1; no firm D call. The CDR3 loop spans 14 amino acids. Germline V gives CDR1 SGHTA, CDR2 FQGNSA. V lost 1 base and J lost 9, with 13 bases in between. The CDR3 sequence: CASSLDLGYGEQFF. For the CDR3, the DNA is TGTGCCAGCAGCTTAGATCTGGGGTACGGTGAGCAGTTCTTC.

The chain has TRBV3-1 (or the pseudogene TRBV3-2) and TRBJ1-3, with D unclear. The CDR3 covers 14 residues. Germline CDR1 reads LGHDT; CDR2 reads YNNKEL (reference sequence). Trimming left V 1 base short and J 1 base short, with 5 bases between. CDR3 nucleotides: TGTGCCAGCAGCCAAGGGACGTCTGGAAACACCATATATTTT. Translated, it gives CASSQGTSGNTIYF.

J is TRBJ2-7 and V is TRBV5-1; TRBD1 agrees at 7 bases. CDR1 is SGHRS and CDR2 is YFSETQ in the germline V gene. CDR3 size: 14 residues. V trimming: 8 bases; J trimming: 2 bases; junction bases outside the gene matches: 10. CDR3 nucleotide sequence: TGCGCCAGTCAAAAAACCGGGACAGCCTACGAGCAGTACTTC. Its translation is CASQKTGTAYEQYF.

The chain carries TRBV18 and TRBJ1-1; D ambiguous. The germline V and J ends were trimmed by 6 bases and 0 bases, with 5 bases remaining between them. The CDR3 totals 12 residues. Germline-derived CDR1 and CDR2 are KGHSH and LQKENI. The CDR3 sequence is CASSGMNTEAFF. CDR3 nucleotides: TGTGCCAGCTCGGGAATGAACACTGAAGCTTTCTTT.

CDR3 loop: CASSLGERGTYEQYF. The CDR3 coding sequence is TGTGCCAGCAGCTTAGGCGAGCGGGGGACCTACGAGCAGTACTTC. The rearrangement joins TRBV11-2 to TRBJ2-7; TRBD2 aligns across 8 bases. This CDR3 is built from 15 residues. The V and J ends lost 1 base and 2 bases, in that order; junction bases with no gene match: 4. CDR1 is SGHAT, CDR2 FQNNGV, per germline.

The chain joins TRBV2 to TRBJ2-7, with TRBD1 identical over 8 bases. The CDR3 is 12 residues long. V gave up 6 bases and J gave up 9 bases; unmatched junction bases: 7. Germline assignment: CDR1 SNHLY and CDR2 FYNNEI. CDR3 DNA sequence: TGTGCCAGCAGGACGGGGACAGGCGCGCAGTACTTC. Protein: CASRTGTGAQYF.

This clone was detected only a few times. The chain uses TRBV7-9 and TRBJ1-6; D gene unclear. The V end was cut by 8 bases, the J end by 7 bases, with 12 bases between. The CDR3 runs 13 residues. Germline V gene sequence: CDR1 SEHNR, CDR2 FQNEAQ (reference sequence). CDR3 in DNA: TGTGCCAGCGCACCGGGATTAAATTCACCCCTCCACTTT. Translating it yields CASAPGLNSPLHF.

The gene calls are TRBV10-3 and TRBJ1-1, with 7 bases aligning to TRBD1. Germline-derived CDR1 and CDR2 are ENHRY and SYGVKD. The length of the CDR3 is 13 residues. J was trimmed by 1 base and V by 6 bases; bases with no gene match: 2. CDR3 residues: CAIRGQTNTEAFF. DNA for the CDR3: TGTGCCATCAGGGGACAGACGAACACTGAAGCTTTCTTT.

The J gene is TRBJ2-7, the V gene TRBV5-1; weak D call: TRBD1 (6 bases). The CDR3 is 15 residues long. With 4 bases removed from V and 0 bases from J, the gap between germline ends came to 14 bases. CDR1 is SGHRS, CDR2 YFSETQ, per germline. The chain's CDR3 is CASSVTGLTSYEQYF. In nucleotides, the CDR3 is TGCGCCAGCAGCGTGACAGGCCTGACCTCCTACGAGCAGTACTTC.

This clone was recorded once. J is TRBJ2-7 and V is TRBV5-1; D is perhaps TRBD1 (7 bases). The CDR3 runs 14 residues. CDR1 is SGHRS and CDR2 is YFSETQ in the germline V gene. The ends were cut back, 1 base at V and 4 bases at J, with 12 bases in the middle. The CDR3 reads CASSLRQGGYEQYF. The DNA for the CDR3 is TGCGCCAGCAGCTTGCGGCAGGGGGGTTACGAGCAGTACTTC. The full variable domain, its missing parts supplied by reference TRBV5-1 and TRBJ2-7, is KAGVTQTPRYLIKTRGQQVTLSCSPISGHRSVSWYQQTPGQGLQFLFEYFSETQRNKGNFPGRFSGRQFSNSRSEMNVSTLELGDSALYLCASSLRQGGYEQYFGPGTRLTVT.

The chain carries TRBV11-3 and TRBJ2-1; D may be TRBD1 or TRBD2 (5 bases each). The V gene lost 4 bases and the J gene lost 4 bases, with 11 bases spanning the gap. The CDR3 has 14 residues. Germline V lookup: CDR1 SGHNT, CDR2 YENEEA. The CDR3 here is CASSSGRRYNEQFF. The CDR3 coding sequence is TGTGCCAGCAGCTCGGGGCGCAGATACAATGAGCAGTTCTTC.

CDR3 sequence (DNA): TGTGCCAGCAGTTTGAGGGTTGGCGAGCAGTACTTC. Translating gives CASSLRVGEQYF. V is TRBV28 and J is TRBJ2-7, with a tentative D call TRBD2 (5 bases). The length of the CDR3 is 12 residues. Looked up from germline, CDR1 is MDHEN and CDR2 is SYDVKM. The V end was cut by 3 bases, the J end by 6 bases, with 9 bases between.

The rearrangement joins TRBV4-1 to TRBJ2-3; TRBD1 matches at 10 bases. The V gene end was trimmed by 0 bases and the J gene end by 3 bases; junction bases not matched to a gene: 0. Looked up from germline, CDR1 is MGHRA and CDR2 is YSYEKL. CDR3 length: 15 residues. CDR3 nucleotides: TGCGCCAGCAGCCAAGAGGACAGGGGGACAGATACGCAGTATTTT. The encoded protein is CASSQEDRGTDTQYF.

In DNA form, the CDR3 reads TGTGCCAGCAGTTTACGGCAGGGCGATTCCCGGGGAGATACGCAGTATTTT. Translated, it gives CASSLRQGDSRGDTQYF. The rearrangement links TRBV27 to TRBJ2-3; D assignment may be TRBD1 or TRBD2 (5 bases each). In germline, CDR1 is MNHEY, CDR2 SMNVEV (reference sequence). The CDR3 length is 17 residues. The ends were cut back, 2 bases at V and 5 bases at J, with 20 bases in the middle.

As concerns this clone: Other DNA sequences in the same sample also yield this CDR3. The V call is TRBV5-1, the J call TRBJ2-5, with D possibly being TRBD1 (6 bases). CDR1 and CDR2 (germline): SGHRS, YFSETQ. Trimming left V 3 bases short and J 5 bases short, with 17 bases between. CDR3 length equals 15 residues. The CDR3 protein is CASSYPSGQSETQYF. In nucleotides, the CDR3 is TGCGCCAGCAGCTATCCCAGTGGACAGAGTGAGACCCAGTACTTC.

This clone appeared once. The chain uses TRBV30 and TRBJ1-3; D remains ambiguous. Germline V gene sequence: CDR1 GTSNPN, CDR2 SVGIG (reference sequence). The CDR3 is made up of 13 amino acids. V was pared by 0 bases and J by 2 bases, with 5 bases between. CDR3 sequence (DNA): TGTGCCTGGAGTGTGATGCCTGGAAACACCATATATTTT. Protein: CAWSVMPGNTIYF.

V usage is TRBV27 and J usage is TRBJ2-3, with D uncertain. CDR3 length equals 17 residues. Trimming pared 6 bases from V and 4 bases from J, leaving 23 bases between. The germline V gene has CDR1 MNHEY and CDR2 SMNVEV (reference sequence). The CDR3 nucleotides read TGTGCCAGCAGCCCCAAAGGCGAGTTAGTCGTCGCAGATACGCAGTATTTT. Translated: CASSPKGELVVADTQYF.

This clone has a single count. This CDR3 is also generated by other DNA sequences in the sample. The V gene is TRBV18, the J gene TRBJ2-3; D remains ambiguous. Germline lookup yields CDR1 KGHSH and CDR2 LQKENI. The CDR3 has 14 amino acids. V lost 2 bases and J lost 2, with 8 bases in between. CDR3 amino acids: CASSPLGDTDTQYF. DNA for the CDR3: TGTGCCAGCTCACCATTAGGAGACACAGATACGCAGTATTTT.

V gene TRBV5-1 combines with J gene TRBJ1-2, with 11 bases matching TRBD1. The CDR3 sequence is 15 residues long. Germline V CDR1 and CDR2: SGHRS, YFSETQ. The V segment lost 3 bases and the J segment 4 bases; nucleotides outside the gene matches: 5. This CDR3 is CASSYGQGAFYGYTF. The CDR3 DNA reads TGCGCCAGCAGCTATGGACAGGGGGCTTTCTATGGCTACACCTTC.

The chain carries TRBV7-9 and TRBJ1-2; D gene uncertain. The germline V gene encodes CDR1 SEHNR and CDR2 FQNEAQ (reference sequence). V gave up 1 base and J gave up 6 bases, with 3 bases separating them. CDR3 length: 11 amino acids. Written as DNA, the CDR3 is TGTGCCAGCAGCTTAGGAAATGGCTACACCTTC. Protein: CASSLGNGYTF.

V and J are TRBV4-3 and TRBJ2-7; 9 nucleotides match TRBD2. There are 16 residues in the CDR3. Germline loops: CDR1 LGHNA, CDR2 YSLEER. V was pared by 0 bases and J by 7 bases, with 10 bases of the junction left unmatched. CDR3 residues: CASSQDMAGGYAEQYF. The CDR3 nucleotides are TGCGCCAGCAGCCAAGATATGGCGGGGGGGTACGCGGAGCAGTACTTC.

The chain has TRBV29-1 and TRBJ1-1; D gene uncertain. Germline V lookup: CDR1 SQVTM, CDR2 ANQGSEA. The CDR3 sequence is 12 residues long. The V end lost 6 bases, the J end lost 1 base, and 9 bases lay between the germline ends. The CDR3 DNA follows: TGCAGCGTGGCCAGTGGGAACACTGAAGCTTTCTTT. Its protein product is CSVASGNTEAFF.

The CDR3 sequence is CASSPPRHRQETQYF. The CDR3 nucleotides are TGTGCCAGCAGTCCCCCCCGGCACCGCCAAGAGACCCAGTACTTC. The V call is TRBV28, the J call TRBJ2-5, with D unresolved. The V gene lost 5 bases and the J gene lost 1 base, with 14 bases spanning the gap. The V gene's germline CDR1 is MDHEN and CDR2 SYDVKM. This CDR3 is 15 amino acids long.

The chain has TRBV6-5 and TRBJ2-7, with TRBD1 matching 9 bases. Germline assignment: CDR1 MNHEY and CDR2 SVGAGI. V lost 6 bases and J lost 6; bases outside the gene matches: 9. CDR3 length: 14 amino acids. The CDR3 DNA reads as TGTGCCAGCAGAGATATGGGGACAGGGCGCGAGCAGTACTTC. Protein product: CASRDMGTGREQYF.

This chain connects TRBV11-2 to TRBJ1-4, with a tentative D call TRBD1 (6 bases). The CDR3 runs to 13 residues. Per germline, CDR1 SGHAT and CDR2 FQNNGV. Trimming stripped 3 bases from V and 8 bases from J, with 10 bases between. The CDR3 spells CASSLGHEEKLFF. CDR3 nucleotides: TGTGCCAGCAGCTTGGGACACGAAGAAAAACTGTTTTTT.

The chain employs TRBV15 and TRBJ1-3; D not resolved. The CDR3 totals 15 residues. Per germline, CDR1 LNHNV and CDR2 YYDKDF (reference sequence). V shed 1 base and J shed 0 bases, with 7 bases lying between them. The CDR3 DNA reads TGTGCCACCAGCAGAGGGGCCCCCTCTGGAAACACCATATATTTT. As protein: CATSRGAPSGNTIYF.

The chain recombines TRBV27 with TRBJ2-7, with 8 bases lining up with TRBD2. Trimming removed 7 bases from V and 5 bases from J; junction bases left unmatched: 16. Germline loops: CDR1 MNHEY, CDR2 SMNVEV (reference sequence). The CDR3 sequence is 16 residues long. The CDR3 sequence is CASTLSGGLSRNEQYF. CDR3 nucleotides: TGTGCCAGCACCCTAAGCGGGGGCCTTAGCCGGAACGAGCAGTACTTC.

The V gene is TRBV5-1, the J gene TRBJ1-6; no firm D call. The CDR3 has 15 amino acids. The germline CDR1 and CDR2 sequences are SGHRS and YFSETQ. V dropped 0 bases and J dropped 8 bases, with 12 bases sitting between them. CDR3 sequence reads: CASSLERQIYSPLHF. CDR3 coding DNA: TGCGCCAGCAGCTTGGAACGGCAGATTTATTCACCCCTCCACTTT.